This T cell receptor (beta chain) was sequenced during a study of shared clonotypes between healthy human individuals. V shed 4 bases and J shed 4 bases, with 18 bases lying between them. This CDR3 comprises 16 residues. CDR1 and CDR2 (germline): LNHDA, SQIVND (reference sequence). The protocol was immunoSEQ multiplex PCR, while the TCRdb copy is restricted to in-frame clones and leaves out a portion. The sample records 2 million to 2.5 million clones, approximately 90% being singletons. The specimen sequenced was naive CD4+ T cells from PBMCs. Subset denoted: CD45RA+ positively selected. The source is a man aged 18 to 29 in good health. Some clones in this sample may be carry-over from other donors' samples. The chain combines TRBV19 with TRBJ2-3; the D gene could be TRBD1 or TRBD2 (5 bases each). The CDR3, as DNA: TGTGCCAGTAGTACGCGCAGGACTCAAGGGGCAGATACGCAGTATTTT. Its protein is CASSTRRTQGADTQYF.